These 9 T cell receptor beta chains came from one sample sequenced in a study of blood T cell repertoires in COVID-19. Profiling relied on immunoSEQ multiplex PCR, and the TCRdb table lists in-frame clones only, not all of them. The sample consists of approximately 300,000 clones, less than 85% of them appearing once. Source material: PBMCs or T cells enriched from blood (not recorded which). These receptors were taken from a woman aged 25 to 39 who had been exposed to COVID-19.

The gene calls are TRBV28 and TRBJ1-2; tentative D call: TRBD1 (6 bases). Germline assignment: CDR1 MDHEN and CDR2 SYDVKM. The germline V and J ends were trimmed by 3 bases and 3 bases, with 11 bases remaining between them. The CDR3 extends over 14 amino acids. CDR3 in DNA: TGTGCCAGCAGTTTTTCCAGGACAGACTATGGCTACACCTTC. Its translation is CASSFSRTDYGYTF.

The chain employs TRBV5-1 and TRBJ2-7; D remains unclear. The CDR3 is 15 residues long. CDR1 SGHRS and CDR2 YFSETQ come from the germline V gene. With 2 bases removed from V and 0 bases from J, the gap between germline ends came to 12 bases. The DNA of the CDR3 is TGCGCCAGCAGCTTCCCAGATCAACCCTCCTACGAGCAGTACTTC. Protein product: CASSFPDQPSYEQYF.

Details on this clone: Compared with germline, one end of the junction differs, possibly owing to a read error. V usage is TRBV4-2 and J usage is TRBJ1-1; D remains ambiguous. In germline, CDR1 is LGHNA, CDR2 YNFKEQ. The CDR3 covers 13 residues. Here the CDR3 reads CASSQDIQREALF. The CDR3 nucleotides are TGTGCCAGCAGCCAAGATATCCAGAGGGAAGCCCTGTTT.

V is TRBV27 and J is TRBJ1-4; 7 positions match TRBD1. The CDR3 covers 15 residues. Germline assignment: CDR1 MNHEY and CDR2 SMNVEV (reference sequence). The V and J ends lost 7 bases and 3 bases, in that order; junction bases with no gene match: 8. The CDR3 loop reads CASKGGQSSNEKLFF. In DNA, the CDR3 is TGTGCCAGCAAGGGGGGACAGAGCTCTAATGAAAAACTGTTTTTT.

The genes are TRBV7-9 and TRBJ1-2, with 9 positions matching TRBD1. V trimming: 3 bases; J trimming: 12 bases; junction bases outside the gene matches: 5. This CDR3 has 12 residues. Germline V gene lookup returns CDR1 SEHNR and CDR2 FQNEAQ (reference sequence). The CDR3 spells CASSFLGQGNTF. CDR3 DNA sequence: TGTGCCAGCAGCTTCTTGGGACAGGGAAACACCTTC.

This CDR3 is CASTSGLGSPLHF. In nucleotides, the CDR3 is TGTGCCAGCACCTCAGGGTTGGGTTCACCCCTCCACTTT. This chain joins TRBV7-2 and TRBJ1-6, with D possibly matching TRBD1 (5 bases). The CDR3 loop spans 13 amino acids. Germline lookup yields CDR1 SGHTA and CDR2 FQGNSA. With 7 bases removed from V and 9 bases from J, the gap between germline ends came to 13 bases.

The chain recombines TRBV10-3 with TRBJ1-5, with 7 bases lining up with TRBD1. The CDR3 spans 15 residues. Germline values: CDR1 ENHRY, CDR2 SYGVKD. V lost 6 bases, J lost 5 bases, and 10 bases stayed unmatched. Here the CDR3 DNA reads TGTGCCATCAGCCAAGGGACAGCGCTAGATCAGCCCCAGCATTTT. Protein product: CAISQGTALDQPQHF.

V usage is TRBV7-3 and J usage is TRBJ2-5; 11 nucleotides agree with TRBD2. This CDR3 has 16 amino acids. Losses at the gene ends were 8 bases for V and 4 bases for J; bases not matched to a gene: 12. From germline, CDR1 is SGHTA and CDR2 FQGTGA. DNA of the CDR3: TGTGCCAGCGCAAATCCGGGACTAGCGGAGGTAGAGACCCAGTACTTC. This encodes CASANPGLAEVETQYF.

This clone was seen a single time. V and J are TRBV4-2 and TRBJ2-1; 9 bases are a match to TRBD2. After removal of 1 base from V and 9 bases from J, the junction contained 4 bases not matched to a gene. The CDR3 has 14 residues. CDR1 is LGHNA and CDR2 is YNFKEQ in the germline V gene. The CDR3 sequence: CASSQATSGSEQFF. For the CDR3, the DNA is TGTGCCAGCAGCCAAGCAACTAGCGGGTCTGAGCAGTTCTTC.